The 28 T cell receptor beta chains reported below all come from one sample, sequenced in a study of OX40 agonist ivuxolimab in advanced cancers. Libraries were prepared by immunoSEQ multiplex PCR; TCRdb keeps only in-frame clonotypes and omits some of them. The sample holds some 75,000 clones; more than 70% are singletons and the top ten take less than 2.5%. The sample was CD4+ or CD8+ T cells sorted from blood, taken in a trial of the OX40 agonist ivuxolimab. The receptors come from an adult with an advanced solid tumor such as melanoma, head and neck, liver or kidney cancer.

This chain links TRBV29-1 with TRBJ2-3; D remains ambiguous. Germline V gene lookup returns CDR1 SQVTM and CDR2 ANQGSEA. The CDR3 has 14 residues. The V and J ends lost 8 bases and 2 bases respectively, with 17 bases between them. The CDR3 DNA reads TGCAGCCTTAATGGAGAAGGTCTCACAGATACGCAGTATTTT. Its protein product is CSLNGEGLTDTQYF.

The chain links TRBV11-3 to TRBJ2-3; a possible D gene is TRBD2 (5 bases). Germline V CDR1 and CDR2: SGHNT, YENEEA. The CDR3 length is 15 residues. V was shortened by 4 bases and J by 5 bases, with 16 bases between the two germline ends. The CDR3 spells CASSSGRGLQDTQYF. The CDR3 region has the DNA TGTGCCAGCAGCTCGGGGAGAGGCCTTCAAGATACGCAGTATTTT.

The gene calls are TRBV9 and TRBJ2-7; 10 bases line up with TRBD1. The ends lost 3 bases at V and 5 bases at J; junction bases unmatched: 8. The CDR3 is made up of 15 amino acids. Looked up from germline, CDR1 is SGDLS and CDR2 is YYNGEE. The CDR3 sequence: CASSAGGTGANEQYF. The CDR3 DNA is TGTGCCAGCAGCGCAGGGGGGACAGGGGCCAACGAGCAGTACTTC. Looking up the rest from reference TRBV9 and TRBJ2-7 gives the full variable domain: DSGVTQTPKHLITATGQRVTLRCSPRSGDLSVYWYQQSLDQGLQFLIQYYNGEERAKGNILERFSAQQFPDLHSELNLSSLELGDSALYFCASSAGGTGANEQYFGPGTRLTVT.

V gene TRBV18 combines with J gene TRBJ2-5; TRBD1 agrees at 9 bases. V trimming: 4 bases; J trimming: 5 bases; junction bases outside the gene matches: 5. Per germline, CDR1 KGHSH and CDR2 LQKENI. CDR3 length: 14 residues. The CDR3 region has the DNA TGTGCCAGCTCACTCGGACAGGGGCGGGAGACCCAGTACTTC. It is translated as CASSLGQGRETQYF.

This chain joins TRBV30 and TRBJ1-2; unclear D gene. The V end was cut by 3 bases, the J end by 8 bases, with 10 bases between. Germline V gives CDR1 GTSNPN, CDR2 SVGIG (reference sequence). The CDR3 length is 11 residues. CDR3 loop: CAWRVSWGYTF. The CDR3 DNA sequence: TGTGCCTGGAGGGTCTCATGGGGCTACACCTTC.

The rearrangement uses TRBV19 and TRBJ1-2, with a possible D match to TRBD1 (5 bases). V lost 8 bases, J lost 4 bases, and 14 bases lay in between. This CDR3 spans 13 amino acids. Germline V gene lookup returns CDR1 LNHDA and CDR2 SQIVND (reference sequence). In nucleotides, the CDR3 is TGTGCCAGTTCCAGGGATTTGGGCTATGGCTACACCTTC. Protein sequence: CASSRDLGYGYTF.

This clone was seen once. V and J are TRBV5-1 and TRBJ2-2; 7 bases align to TRBD2. Germline V gene sequence: CDR1 SGHRS, CDR2 YFSETQ. The CDR3 contains 15 residues. With V trimmed by 4 bases and J by 0 bases, 3 bases remained unmatched. The CDR3 nucleotides are TGCGCCAGCAGCCTCGGACTAGCGAACACCGGGGAGCTGTTTTTT. Protein product: CASSLGLANTGELFF.

This clone was counted a single time. The chain couples TRBV28 to TRBJ1-1, with D unclear. The germline V and J ends were trimmed by 7 bases and 1 base, with 10 bases remaining between them. Germline CDR1 MDHEN, CDR2 SYDVKM. This CDR3 contains 13 residues. CDR3 DNA sequence: TGTGCCAGCAACGAGAGGAGGAACACTGAAGCTTTCTTT. This gives the protein CASNERRNTEAFF.

The chain joins TRBV5-5 to TRBJ2-3; D is ambiguous. Between the trimmed V and J ends, which lost 3 bases and 1 base, there was a span of 9 bases. The germline V gene has CDR1 SGHKS and CDR2 YYEKEE (reference sequence). CDR3 length equals 14 residues. The CDR3 DNA reads TGTGCCAGCAGCTCCGACTTTGGCACAGATACGCAGTATTTT. Its translation: CASSSDFGTDTQYF. Supplemented by reference TRBV5-5 and TRBJ2-3, the full variable domain reads DAGVTQSPTHLIKTRGQQVTLRCSPISGHKSVSWYQQVLGQGPQFIFQYYEKEERGRGNFPDRFSARQFPNYSSELNVNALLLGDSALYLCASSSDFGTDTQYFGPGTRLTVL.

A few counts support this clone. The chain is built from TRBV7-2 and TRBJ2-7, with a possible D match to TRBD2 (6 bases). This CDR3 is built from 15 residues. Trimming removed 2 bases from V and 0 bases from J, with 11 bases in between. Germline CDR1 SGHTA, CDR2 FQGNSA. CDR3 in amino acids: CASSLFRGSSYEQYF. The CDR3 DNA reads TGTGCCAGCAGCTTATTCCGGGGGTCCTCCTACGAGCAGTACTTC.

This clone was observed a handful of times. V is TRBV7-2 and J is TRBJ1-2; D gene unclear. This CDR3 is 16 amino acids long. With 3 bases removed from V and 1 base from J, the gap between germline ends came to 15 bases. Per germline, CDR1 SGHTA and CDR2 FQGNSA. The CDR3: CASSFQKALGNYGYTF. For the CDR3, the DNA is TGTGCCAGCAGCTTTCAAAAGGCCCTTGGTAACTATGGCTACACCTTC.

This rearrangement joins TRBV9 to TRBJ2-7, with 8 bases lining up with TRBD2. The germline V gene encodes CDR1 SGDLS and CDR2 YYNGEE. The CDR3 runs to 16 residues. V shed 0 bases, J shed 5 bases, and the junction held 10 bases outside the gene matches. The CDR3 spells CASSVEGQRGMNEQYF. The CDR3 DNA sequence: TGTGCCAGCAGCGTAGAAGGCCAGCGGGGGATGAACGAGCAGTACTTC.

The sample holds a few counts of this clone. The chain is built from TRBV5-1 and TRBJ2-1; 8 positions match TRBD1. With V trimmed by 0 bases and J by 8 bases, 4 bases remained unmatched. Germline V CDR1 and CDR2: SGHRS, YFSETQ. The CDR3 covers 14 residues. DNA of the CDR3: TGCGCCAGCAGCTTGGTACAGGGGGTGTATGAGCAGTTCTTC. Amino acid sequence: CASSLVQGVYEQFF.

The V call is TRBV9, the J call TRBJ1-5; D might be TRBD1 (5 bases). CDR3 length: 14 amino acids. Germline V lookup: CDR1 SGDLS, CDR2 YYNGEE. The V end lost 0 bases, the J end lost 6 bases, and 10 bases lay between the germline ends. The CDR3 spells CASSVDSGRQPQHF. As DNA, the CDR3 is TGTGCCAGCAGCGTAGATTCAGGGCGTCAGCCCCAGCATTTT.

The chain recombines TRBV5-6 with TRBJ1-1, with no clear D. With 4 bases removed from V and 1 base from J, the gap between germline ends came to 14 bases. Germline V gene lookup returns CDR1 SGHDT and CDR2 YYEEEE. There are 15 residues in the CDR3. CDR3 sequence: CASSPVGSSNTEAFF. The CDR3 DNA is TGTGCCAGCAGCCCCGTGGGGAGCTCGAACACTGAAGCTTTCTTT.

This chain uses TRBV4-3 with TRBJ2-5; D is perhaps TRBD1 or TRBD2 (6 bases each). Germline-derived CDR1 and CDR2 are LGHNA and YSLEER. V lost 4 bases and J 5 bases, leaving 17 bases between the germline ends. This CDR3 is 15 amino acids long. The CDR3 region has the DNA TGCGCCAGCAGCCTAATTATAGGGGGGACGGAGACCCAGTACTTC. Translated, it gives CASSLIIGGTETQYF.

V and J are TRBV12-5 and TRBJ2-1, with TRBD2 matching over 8 bases. Per the germline V gene, CDR1 is LGHNT and CDR2 is FRNRAP. The V gene end was trimmed by 4 bases and the J gene end by 1 base; junction bases not matched to a gene: 6. The CDR3 length is 16 residues. CDR3 protein: CASGSGAGGSYNEQFF. The CDR3 nucleotides read TGTGCTAGTGGTTCTGGGGCGGGGGGTTCCTACAATGAGCAGTTCTTC.

The chain's CDR3 is CASSRLAGVGADTQYF. In DNA form, the CDR3 reads TGTGCCAGCAGTCGACTAGCGGGAGTAGGAGCAGATACGCAGTATTTT. This chain uses TRBV6-4 with TRBJ2-3; 12 bases line up with TRBD2. This CDR3 comprises 16 residues. CDR1 is MRHNA and CDR2 is SNTAGT in the germline V gene. V gave up 5 bases and J gave up 4 bases; unmatched junction bases: 7.

The gene calls are TRBV5-8 and TRBJ2-7; maybe TRBD2 (6 bases). From germline, CDR1 is SGHTS and CDR2 YDEGEE. The CDR3 is made up of 15 amino acids. Trimming pared 0 bases from V and 0 bases from J, leaving 10 bases between. The CDR3 here is CASSLAPSDSYEQYF. The CDR3 nucleotides are TGTGCCAGCAGCTTGGCCCCTAGCGACTCCTACGAGCAGTACTTC.

The rearrangement links TRBV7-2 to TRBJ2-4, with no clear D. This CDR3 is built from 14 residues. Trimming removed 1 base at V and 0 bases at J, with 4 bases between. Germline CDR1 is SGHTA and CDR2 is FQGNSA. CDR3 protein: CASSLGLAKNIQYF. The CDR3 DNA follows: TGTGCCAGCAGCTTAGGTTTAGCCAAAAACATTCAGTACTTC. Variable domain in full (rest from reference TRBV7-2 and TRBJ2-4): GAGVSQSPSNKVTEKGKDVELRCDPISGHTALYWYRQSLGQGLEFLIYFQGNSAPDKSGLPSDRFSAERTGGSVSTLTIQRTQQEDSAVYLCASSLGLAKNIQYFGAGTRLSVL.

This chain joins TRBV29-1 and TRBJ2-1; TRBD2 matches 7 bases. Germline V CDR1 and CDR2: SQVTM, ANQGSEA. The CDR3 spans 16 residues. With V trimmed by 6 bases and J by 4 bases, 15 bases remained unmatched. This CDR3 is CSVVFHSPGRYNEQFF. CDR3 sequence (DNA): TGCAGCGTCGTCTTCCACTCCCCCGGGAGGTACAATGAGCAGTTCTTC.

The J gene is TRBJ2-7, the V gene TRBV5-1; D is possibly TRBD1 (6 bases). Germline V lookup: CDR1 SGHRS, CDR2 YFSETQ. The V end was cut by 4 bases, the J end by 3 bases, with 14 bases between. CDR3 size: 14 residues. Here the CDR3 reads CASSPGDTIYEQYF. CDR3 sequence (DNA): TGCGCCAGCAGCCCCGGGGACACCATCTACGAGCAGTACTTC.

This chain links TRBV6-4 with TRBJ2-3, with D possibly TRBD2 on 5 matching bases. CDR1 and CDR2 from the germline V gene are MRHNA and SNTAGT. The V gene lost 6 bases and the J gene lost 7 bases, with 14 bases spanning the gap. CDR3 length: 13 residues. The DNA of the CDR3 is TGTGCCAGCAGCCTCGGGGAGCGATATACGCAGTATTTT. It is translated as CASSLGERYTQYF.

CDR3 nucleotides: TGCGCCAGCAGCCAAGTGAAGGGCCCGATCGAGCAGTACTTC. As protein: CASSQVKGPIEQYF. The chain carries TRBV4-3 and TRBJ2-7, with unresolved D. Germline-derived CDR1 and CDR2 are LGHNA and YSLEER. The CDR3 contains 14 residues. The germline V and J ends were trimmed by 1 base and 6 bases, with 13 bases remaining between them.

CDR3 DNA sequence: TGTGCCAGCAGTGAACAGGGGGCGACAGCCGGGGAGCTGTTTTTT. Protein: CASSEQGATAGELFF. The V gene is TRBV6-1, the J gene TRBJ2-2; the match to TRBD1 covers 8 bases. The CDR3 totals 15 residues. Germline V gene sequence: CDR1 MNHNS, CDR2 SASEGT. Germline trimming cut 2 bases from V and 6 bases from J; bases unmatched to any gene: 5.

The count of this clone is one. This chain uses TRBV30 with TRBJ1-3; no clear D. CDR1 is GTSNPN and CDR2 is SVGIG in the germline V gene (reference sequence). The CDR3 is made up of 12 amino acids. Trimming cost V 2 bases and J 5 bases, with 7 bases left between them. The CDR3 here is CAWSYRRNTIYF. DNA of the CDR3: TGTGCCTGGAGTTACCGGAGAAACACCATATATTTT.

This sequence joins TRBV5-1 and TRBJ2-5; weak D call: TRBD2 (6 bases). This CDR3 spans 13 amino acids. Trimming removed 4 bases from V and 5 bases from J, with 12 bases in between. The V gene's germline CDR1 is SGHRS and CDR2 YFSETQ. This chain's CDR3 is CASSGGEAETQYF. CDR3 DNA: TGCGCCAGCAGCGGCGGGGAGGCGGAGACCCAGTACTTC.

Within the sample, this clone is medium-sized. V and J are TRBV14 and TRBJ1-2, with D uncertain. Trimming took off 0 bases at V and 9 bases at J, with 11 bases between the two ends. The CDR3 is made up of 13 amino acids. Germline loops: CDR1 SGHDN, CDR2 FVKESK. In nucleotides, the CDR3 is TGTGCCAGCAGCCAAGAAGTGGGCAGAAGCTACACCTTC. Encoded protein: CASSQEVGRSYTF.